The following is a T cell receptor (beta chain) sequence with its context. The data were obtained in a study of blood T cell repertoires in COVID-19. In the study overall: The United States, Italy and Spain provided the acute and convalescent COVID-19 samples. T cells, B-cell-depleted T cells, or PBMCs supplied cDNA or gDNA.

V was pared by 5 bases and J by 7 bases, with 17 bases between. The germline CDR1 and CDR2 sequences are SGHTA and FQGNSA. The CDR3 covers 15 residues. In the authors' workflow: How many nucleated cells were present was estimated from reference gene primer amplification. Libraries were prepared by immunoSEQ multiplex PCR; TCRdb keeps only in-frame clonotypes and omits some of them. The V and J calls and clone size are taken from that table; D and trimming were inferred from the DNA. The sample carries about 180,000 clones, around 80% recorded once. J is TRBJ2-2 and V is TRBV7-2, with D maybe TRBD2 (6 bases). The sequenced sample was peripheral blood. This clonotype was sampled from a man aged 65 to 79 with active or convalescent COVID-19. Here the CDR3 DNA reads TGTGCCAGCAGCCCACCGCCGGGGGTGAACGGGGAGCTGTTTTTT. It translates to CASSPPPGVNGELFF.